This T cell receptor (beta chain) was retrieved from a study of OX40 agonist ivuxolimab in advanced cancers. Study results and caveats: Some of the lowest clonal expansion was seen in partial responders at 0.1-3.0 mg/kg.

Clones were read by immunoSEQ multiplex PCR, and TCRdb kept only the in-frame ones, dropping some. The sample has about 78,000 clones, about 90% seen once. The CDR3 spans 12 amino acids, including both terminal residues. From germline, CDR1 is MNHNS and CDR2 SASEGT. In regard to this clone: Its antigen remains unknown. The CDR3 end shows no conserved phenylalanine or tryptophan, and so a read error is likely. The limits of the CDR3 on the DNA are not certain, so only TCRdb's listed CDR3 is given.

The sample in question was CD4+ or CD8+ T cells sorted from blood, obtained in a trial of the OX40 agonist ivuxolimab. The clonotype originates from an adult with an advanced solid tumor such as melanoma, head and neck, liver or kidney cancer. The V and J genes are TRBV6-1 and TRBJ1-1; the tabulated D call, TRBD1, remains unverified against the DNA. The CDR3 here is CASTDRGLPFPL.